This paragraph reports one T cell receptor (beta chain). Its target antigen remains unknown. No base qualities exist here, and no much larger clone lies one base off it. The sample is drawn from a study of T cell repertoires in cytomegalovirus infection (dated by TCRdb to about 2019). Regarding the complete study: Donor HLA type was relevant to the analysis, as public TCR beta signatures indicated carriage of CMV infection together with the matching HLA type.

The trim is 3 bases for V and 1 base for J, with a gap of 18 bases between the germline ends. The CDR3 measures 18 amino acids from cysteine to phenylalanine. Only CDR3 DNA remains: 54 bases, in frame from the first base. TCRdb records Illumina HiSeq 1500 as the sequencer. The raw public reads went through TCRdb reprocessing: fastp at Q25, MiXCR clone calling, in-frame beta chains kept. Each record represents a unique CDR3 protein, reported with the most common genes and DNA among its rows. The sample contains about 740,000 distinct CDR3 sequences, 35% to 40% of them found a single time. The top ten constitute around 3% of the sample. On the study overall, not on this receptor specifically: In the ex vivo response, HLA-C-restricted CMV-specific TCR beta clonotypes were dominant, and in two of eight donors the single most frequent clonotype came from this HLA-C-restricted group. Carriers of CMV infection plus the relevant HLA type were discriminated by the cumulative frequency of public TCR beta family members in the study cohort and in an independent roughly 350-donor cohort.

The chain links TRBV23-1 with TRBJ2-2; the D call is tentative, TRBD1 or TRBD2, as each matches 5 bases. TRBV23-1 is known as an ORF, though its function is uncertain. The TCR was taken from a human donor in good health (CMV status not recorded). Some clones in this sample may be carry-over from other donors' samples. The sequenced material came from PBMCs. The CDR3 region: CASSQARVRTGNTGELFF. At the DNA level, the sequence is TGCGCCAGCAGTCAGGCCAGGGTACGGACTGGGAACACCGGGGAGCTGTTTTTT.